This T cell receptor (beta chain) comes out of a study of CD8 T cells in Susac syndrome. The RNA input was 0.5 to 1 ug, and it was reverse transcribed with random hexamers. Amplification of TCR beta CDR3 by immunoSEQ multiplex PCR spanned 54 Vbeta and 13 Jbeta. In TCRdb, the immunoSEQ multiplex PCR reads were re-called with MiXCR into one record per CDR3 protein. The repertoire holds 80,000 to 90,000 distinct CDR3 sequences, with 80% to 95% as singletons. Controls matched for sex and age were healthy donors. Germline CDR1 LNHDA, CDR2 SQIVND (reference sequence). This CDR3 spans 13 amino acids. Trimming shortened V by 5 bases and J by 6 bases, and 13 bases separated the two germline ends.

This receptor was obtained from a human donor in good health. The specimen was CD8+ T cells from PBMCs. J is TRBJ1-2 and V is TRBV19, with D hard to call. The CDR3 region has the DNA TGTGCCAGTAGTGCGGGTGAAGCTCATGGCTACACCTTC. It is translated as CASSAGEAHGYTF.